The 13 T cell receptor beta chains below come from one sample, sequenced in a study of tumor-infiltrating lymphocytes in primary liver carcinoma. Constant-region priming of around 500 ng total RNA yielded TCR beta cDNA. Researchers made the TCR beta libraries by running three nested multiplex PCR rounds with slightly modified ARM-PCR. The two initial PCR rounds, about 9 cycles each, used TRBV1-TRBV30 forward and C-beta reverse primers. MiXCR, run by TCRdb on the multiplex PCR reads, gives a single entry per CDR3 protein. The sample holds 180,000 or so distinct CDR3 sequences; about 60% are singletons and the top ten take roughly 76%. RNA isolated from unsorted whole blood supplied the blood RNA, with germline DNA also extracted. The sequenced sample consisted of peripheral blood. These receptors were collected from a man aged 35 to 55 with primary liver carcinoma and hepatitis B virus infection.

This clonotype was recorded many times. The rearrangement joins TRBV11-2 to TRBJ2-5, with 12 bases lining up with TRBD2. Losses at the gene ends were 5 bases for V and 2 bases for J; bases not matched to a gene: 3. The germline V gene encodes CDR1 SGHAT and CDR2 FQNNGV. This CDR3 comprises 15 residues. In nucleotides, the CDR3 is TGTGCCAGCAGCCCCGGACTAGCGGGGCAAGAGACCCAGTACTTC. Translating it yields CASSPGLAGQETQYF.

Comment on this clonotype: The junction differs from germline at one of its ends, possibly a read error. The V and J genes are TRBV28 and TRBJ1-4, with unresolved D. This CDR3 has 14 amino acids. The germline CDR1 and CDR2 sequences are MDHEN and SYDVKM. The CDR3 sequence is CASRGPTTNEKLVF. The CDR3, as DNA: TGTGCCAGCAGAGGACCCACAACTAATGAAAAACTGGTTTTT.

A note on this clonotype: The junction departs from germline at one end; a sequencing error may be responsible. The rearrangement links TRBV6-1 to TRBJ2-3, with D maybe TRBD1 (5 bases). The CDR3 extends over 13 amino acids. Looked up from germline, CDR1 is MNHNS and CDR2 is SASEGT. The CDR3 region is CANSEGVPDTHYF. The CDR3 DNA reads TGTGCCAACAGTGAAGGGGTCCCAGATACGCATTATTTT.

The chain joins TRBV6-1 to TRBJ2-7; weak D call: TRBD1 (5 bases). The CDR3 loop spans 14 amino acids. CDR1 MNHNS and CDR2 SASEGT come from the germline V gene. Trimming removed 2 bases at V and 4 bases at J, with 12 bases between. The CDR3 protein is CASSEPQDMYEQYF. Here the CDR3 DNA reads TGTGCCAGCAGTGAACCCCAGGACATGTACGAGCAGTACTTC.

This clonotype has more than one count but fewer than ten. V and J are TRBV6-2 or TRBV6-3 and TRBJ2-1; the D call may be TRBD1 or TRBD2 (5 bases each). The CDR3 loop spans 13 amino acids. CDR1 and CDR2 (germline): MNHEY, SVGEGT. The V gene lost 0 bases and the J gene lost 6 bases, with 6 bases spanning the gap. The CDR3 DNA follows: TGTGCCAGCAGTTACTCAGGGACCAATGAGCAGTTCTTC. This sequence encodes CASSYSGTNEQFF.

Remarks on this clonotype: A much more abundant neighbour one base away suggests this may be a read error. The CDR3 spells CAISESGRETQYF. The CDR3 nucleotides are TGTGCCATCAGTGAATCGGGGCGAGAGACCCAGTACTTC. The rearrangement uses TRBV10-3 and TRBJ2-5; D tentatively fits TRBD1 or TRBD2 (5 bases each). This CDR3 contains 13 residues. CDR1 ENHRY and CDR2 SYGVKD come from the germline V gene. Deletions cut 3 bases from V and 4 bases from J, with 9 bases between.

As concerns this clonotype: The junction shows a germline mismatch at one end, possibly a read error. Here the CDR3 reads CTSSHRQNEKLFF. The CDR3 nucleotides are TGTACCAGCAGCCACAGACAGAATGAAAAACTTTTTTTT. This sequence joins TRBV6-6 and TRBJ1-4; perhaps TRBD1 as D (5 bases). The CDR3 is 13 residues long. Germline CDR1 and CDR2: MNHNY and SVGAGI (reference sequence).

The genes are TRBV29-1 and TRBJ1-2; 11 bases are shared with TRBD1. V was pared by 6 bases and J by 6 bases, with 15 bases of the junction left unmatched. Germline V gene sequence: CDR1 SQVTM, CDR2 ANQGSEA. The CDR3 is 16 amino acids. The CDR3 bases are TGCAGCGTCGCAAGCCTATCGGACAGGGGGCCGAATGGCTACACCTTC. This sequence encodes CSVASLSDRGPNGYTF.

Notes on this clonotype: One end of the junction does not line up with germline, which may come from a read error. This rearrangement joins TRBV10-3 to TRBJ1-2; D ambiguous. The CDR3 extends over 12 amino acids. From germline, CDR1 is ENHRY and CDR2 SYGVKD. The CDR3 loop is CAISEPDYGYAF. The CDR3 region has the DNA TGTGCCATCAGTGAGCCGGACTATGGCTACGCCTTC.

A single count supports this clonotype. The junction departs from germline at one end; a sequencing error may be responsible. The chain links TRBV4-1 to TRBJ2-1, with 12 bases aligning to TRBD2. The CDR3 sequence is 16 residues long. Per the germline V gene, CDR1 is MGHRA and CDR2 is YSYEKL. CDR3: CASSQGTSGNYNEQLF. CDR3 coding DNA: TGCGCCAGCAGCCAAGGGACTAGCGGGAATTACAATGAGCAGCTCTTC.

With regard to this clonotype: A read error may produce the germline difference seen at one junction end. The rearrangement links TRBV11-2 to TRBJ2-7; 10 nucleotides align to TRBD2. CDR1 and CDR2 from the germline V gene are SGHAT and FQNNGV. The CDR3 length is 17 residues. The CDR3 nucleotides are TGTGCTAGCAGCTTAAGAGACGCTAGCGGGGGCTCCTACGAGCAGTACTTC. Its translation: CASSLRDASGGSYEQYF.

CDR3 bases: TGTGCCAGCAGTGACCGGGACAGTGGGTCTCACGAGCAGTACTTC. This codes for CASSDRDSGSHEQYF. This chain joins TRBV6-5 and TRBJ2-7; the match to TRBD1 covers 7 bases. J was trimmed by 5 bases and V by 5 bases; bases with no gene match: 12. In germline, CDR1 is MNHEY, CDR2 SVGAGI. There are 15 residues in the CDR3.

To note about this clonotype: The junction departs from germline at one end; a sequencing error may be responsible. The CDR3 sequence is CASISGPDYGYTF. The CDR3 DNA reads as TGTGCAAGCATCTCGGGACCCGACTATGGCTACACCTTC. The chain carries TRBV11-1 and TRBJ1-2, with D possibly TRBD1 on 5 matching bases. The germline V gene has CDR1 SGHAT and CDR2 FQDESV (reference sequence). This CDR3 contains 13 residues.